This T cell receptor beta chain was found in a study of shared clonotypes between healthy human individuals. Partitioning of CD4+ cells yielded a CD45RA+ naive subset and a CD45RA-negative memory subset. Per germline, CDR1 SGDLS and CDR2 YYNGEE. The CDR3 is made up of 15 amino acids. V lost 4 bases to trimming and J lost 3 bases, with 17 bases between them. Data came from immunoSEQ multiplex PCR; TCRdb stores just in-frame clones and leaves some out. The data hold approximately 2,300,000 clones, with 85% to 95% observed a single time. The sample was naive CD4+ T cells from PBMCs. Indicated subset: CD45RA+ positively selected. The rearrangement links TRBV9 to TRBJ2-7; possibly TRBD2 for D (6 bases). The TCR originated in a man aged 18 to 35 in good health. Some clones in this sample may be carry-over from other donors' samples. The CDR3 spells CASSPLPGDVYEQYF. The CDR3 DNA sequence: TGTGCCAGCAGCCCCCTCCCGGGGGATGTCTACGAGCAGTACTTC.